This T cell receptor (beta chain) appears in the sequencing data of a study of cytomegalovirus exposure and HLA in healthy donors. General study points: There were reportedly fewer N-insertions in an Asian-associated ancestry cluster than the approximately 670-donor mean, in a later analysis. Reports described diagnosis of cytomegalovirus status by the classifier as highly specific and sensitive. One cluster of highly shared sequence variants probably arose as a sequencing artifact.

This CDR3 comprises 23 residues. PCR involved 60 Vbeta and 13 Jbeta primers. Data came from immunoSEQ multiplex PCR; TCRdb stores just in-frame clones and leaves some out. The sample consists of approximately 130,000 clones, roughly 79% of them appearing once. With regard to this clone: Its cognate antigen is unknown.

This TCR derives from a man aged 25 to 45 in good health and CMV-seronegative. Sequenced sample: PBMCs. The chain has TRBV1 and TRBJ1-5; no check of the table's D call, TRBD1, against the DNA was made. TRBV1 is an annotated pseudogene. The CDR3 bases are TGCACCAGCAGCCAACGATCCAAACCTCCCCGGGACAGGGTGGATGGCGTCAATCAGCCCCAGCATTTT. Translation gives CTSSQRSKPPRDRVDGVNQPQHF.